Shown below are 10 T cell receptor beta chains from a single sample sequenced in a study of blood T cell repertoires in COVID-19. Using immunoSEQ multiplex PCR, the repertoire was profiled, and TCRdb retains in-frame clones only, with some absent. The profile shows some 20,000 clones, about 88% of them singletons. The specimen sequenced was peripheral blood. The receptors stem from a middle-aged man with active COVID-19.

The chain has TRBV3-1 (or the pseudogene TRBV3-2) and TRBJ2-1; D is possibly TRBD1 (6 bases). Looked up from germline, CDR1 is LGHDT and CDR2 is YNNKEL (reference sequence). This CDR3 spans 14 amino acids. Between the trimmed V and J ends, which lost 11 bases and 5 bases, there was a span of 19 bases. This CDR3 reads CACEDRSGDNEQFF. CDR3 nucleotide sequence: TGTGCCTGCGAAGACAGGAGTGGGGACAATGAGCAGTTCTTC.

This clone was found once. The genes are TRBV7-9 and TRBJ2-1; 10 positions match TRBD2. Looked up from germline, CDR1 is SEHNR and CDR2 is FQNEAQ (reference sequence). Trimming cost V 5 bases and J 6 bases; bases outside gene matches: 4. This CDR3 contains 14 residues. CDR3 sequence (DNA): TGTGCCAGCAGCCCAAAGCGGGAGGGCAATGAGCAGTTCTTC. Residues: CASSPKREGNEQFF. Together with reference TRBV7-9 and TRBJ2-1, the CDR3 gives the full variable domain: DTGVSQNPRHKITKRGQNVTFRCDPISEHNRLYWYRQTLGQGPEFLTYFQNEAQLEKSRLLSDRFSAERPKGSFSTLEIQRTEQGDSAMYLCASSPKREGNEQFFGPGTRLTVL.

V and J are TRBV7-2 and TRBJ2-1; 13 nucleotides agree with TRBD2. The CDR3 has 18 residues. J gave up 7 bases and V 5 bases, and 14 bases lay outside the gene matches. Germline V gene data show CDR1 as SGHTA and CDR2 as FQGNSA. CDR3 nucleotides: TGTGCCAGCAGCCCGACTAGCGGGAGGCCTCTTTTTGGGAATGAGCAGTTCTTC. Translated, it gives CASSPTSGRPLFGNEQFF.

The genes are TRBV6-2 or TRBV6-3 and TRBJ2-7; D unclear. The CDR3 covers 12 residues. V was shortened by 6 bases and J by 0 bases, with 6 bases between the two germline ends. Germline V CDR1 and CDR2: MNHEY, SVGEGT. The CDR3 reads CASSQSSYEQYF. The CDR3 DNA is TGTGCCAGCAGCCAGAGCTCCTACGAGCAGTACTTC.

The CDR3 spells CASSTGQPNEQFF. Here the CDR3 DNA reads TGTGCCAGCAGCACGGGACAGCCCAATGAGCAGTTCTTC. The rearrangement joins TRBV7-2 to TRBJ2-1, with TRBD1 matching over 7 bases. Per germline, CDR1 SGHTA and CDR2 FQGNSA. The trim removed 5 bases at V and 6 bases at J, leaving 4 bases unmatched. This CDR3 region has 13 residues.

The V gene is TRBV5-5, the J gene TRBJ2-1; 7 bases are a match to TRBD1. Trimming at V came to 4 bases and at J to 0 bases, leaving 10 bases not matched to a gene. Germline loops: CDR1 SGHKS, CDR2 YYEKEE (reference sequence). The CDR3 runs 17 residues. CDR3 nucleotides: TGTGCCAGCAGCAACAAACCGGGACAGAGCTCCTACAATGAGCAGTTCTTC. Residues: CASSNKPGQSSYNEQFF. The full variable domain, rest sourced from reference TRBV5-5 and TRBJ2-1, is DAGVTQSPTHLIKTRGQQVTLRCSPISGHKSVSWYQQVLGQGPQFIFQYYEKEERGRGNFPDRFSARQFPNYSSELNVNALLLGDSALYLCASSNKPGQSSYNEQFFGPGTRLTVL.

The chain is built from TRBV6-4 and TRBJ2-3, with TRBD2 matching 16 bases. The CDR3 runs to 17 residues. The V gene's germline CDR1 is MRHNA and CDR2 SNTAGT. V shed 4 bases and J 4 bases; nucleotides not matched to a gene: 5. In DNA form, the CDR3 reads TGTGCCAGCAGTGGGGGACTAGCGGGAGGGGGTGCAGATACGCAGTATTTT. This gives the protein CASSGGLAGGGADTQYF.

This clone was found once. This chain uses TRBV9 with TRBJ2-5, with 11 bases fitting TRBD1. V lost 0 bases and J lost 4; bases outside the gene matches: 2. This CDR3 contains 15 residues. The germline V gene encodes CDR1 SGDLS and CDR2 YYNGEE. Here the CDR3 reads CASSVVGTGGETQYF. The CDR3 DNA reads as TGTGCCAGCAGCGTAGTAGGGACAGGGGGAGAGACCCAGTACTTC. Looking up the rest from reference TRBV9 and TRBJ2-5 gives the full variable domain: DSGVTQTPKHLITATGQRVTLRCSPRSGDLSVYWYQQSLDQGLQFLIQYYNGEERAKGNILERFSAQQFPDLHSELNLSSLELGDSALYFCASSVVGTGGETQYFGPGTRLLVL.

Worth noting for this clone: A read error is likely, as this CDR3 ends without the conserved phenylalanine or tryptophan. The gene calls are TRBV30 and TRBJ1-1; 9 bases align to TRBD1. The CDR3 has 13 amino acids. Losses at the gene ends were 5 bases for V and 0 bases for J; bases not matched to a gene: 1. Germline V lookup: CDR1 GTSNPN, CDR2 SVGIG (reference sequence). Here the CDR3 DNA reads TGTGCCTGGGACAGGGGGATGAACACTGAAGCTTTCTCT. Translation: CAWDRGMNTEAFS.

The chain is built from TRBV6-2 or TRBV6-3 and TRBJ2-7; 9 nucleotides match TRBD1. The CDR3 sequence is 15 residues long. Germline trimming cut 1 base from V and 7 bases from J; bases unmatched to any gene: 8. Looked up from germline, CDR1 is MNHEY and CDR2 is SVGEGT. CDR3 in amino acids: CASSYYYMGQGEQYF. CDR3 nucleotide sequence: TGTGCCAGCAGTTACTACTACATGGGACAGGGTGAGCAGTACTTC.